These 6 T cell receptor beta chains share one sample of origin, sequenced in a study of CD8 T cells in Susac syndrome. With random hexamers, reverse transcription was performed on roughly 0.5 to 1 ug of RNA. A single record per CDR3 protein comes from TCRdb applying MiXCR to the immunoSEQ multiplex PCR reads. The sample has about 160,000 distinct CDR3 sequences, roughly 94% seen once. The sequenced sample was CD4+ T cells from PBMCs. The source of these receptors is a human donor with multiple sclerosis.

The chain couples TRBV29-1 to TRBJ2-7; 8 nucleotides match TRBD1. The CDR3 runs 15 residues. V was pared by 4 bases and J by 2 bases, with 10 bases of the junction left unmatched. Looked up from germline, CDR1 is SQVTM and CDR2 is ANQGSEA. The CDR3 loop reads CSVGPIQGAAYEQYF. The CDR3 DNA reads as TGCAGCGTTGGCCCTATCCAGGGGGCGGCCTACGAGCAGTACTTC.

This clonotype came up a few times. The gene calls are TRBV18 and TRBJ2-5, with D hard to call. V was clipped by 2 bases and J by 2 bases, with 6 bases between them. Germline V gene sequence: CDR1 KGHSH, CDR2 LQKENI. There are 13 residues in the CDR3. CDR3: CASSPSRQETQYF. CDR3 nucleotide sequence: TGTGCCAGCTCACCAAGTAGGCAAGAGACCCAGTACTTC.

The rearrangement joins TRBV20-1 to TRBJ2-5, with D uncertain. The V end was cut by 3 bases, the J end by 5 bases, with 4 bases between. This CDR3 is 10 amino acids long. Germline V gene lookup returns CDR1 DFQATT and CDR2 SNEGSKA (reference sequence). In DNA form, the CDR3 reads TGCAGTGCTAGGACCGAGACCCAGTACTTC. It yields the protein CSARTETQYF.

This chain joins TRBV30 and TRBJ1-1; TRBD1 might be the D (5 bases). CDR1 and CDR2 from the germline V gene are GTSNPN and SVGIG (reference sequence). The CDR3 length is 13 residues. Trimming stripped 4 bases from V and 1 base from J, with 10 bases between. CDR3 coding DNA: TGTGCCTGGACGGGCCAGGGGAACACTGAAGCTTTCTTT. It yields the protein CAWTGQGNTEAFF.

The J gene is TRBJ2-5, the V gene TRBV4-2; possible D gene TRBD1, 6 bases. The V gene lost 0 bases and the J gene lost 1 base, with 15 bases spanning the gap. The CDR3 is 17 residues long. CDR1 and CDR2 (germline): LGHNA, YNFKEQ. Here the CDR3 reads CASSQDQGTQLQETQYF. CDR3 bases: TGTGCCAGCAGCCAAGATCAAGGGACACAACTCCAAGAGACCCAGTACTTC.

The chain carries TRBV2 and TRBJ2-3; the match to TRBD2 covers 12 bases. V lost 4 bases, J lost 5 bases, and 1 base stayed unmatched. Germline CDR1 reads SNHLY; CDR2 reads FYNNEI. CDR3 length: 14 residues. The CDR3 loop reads CASSGLAGEDTQYF. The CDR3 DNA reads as TGTGCCAGCAGTGGACTAGCGGGAGAAGATACGCAGTATTTT. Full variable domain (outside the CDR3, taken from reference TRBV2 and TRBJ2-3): EPEVTQTPSHQVTQMGQEVILRCVPISNHLYFYWYRQILGQKVEFLVSFYNNEISEKSEIFDDQFSVERPDGSNFTLKIRSTKLEDSAMYFCASSGLAGEDTQYFGPGTRLTVL.